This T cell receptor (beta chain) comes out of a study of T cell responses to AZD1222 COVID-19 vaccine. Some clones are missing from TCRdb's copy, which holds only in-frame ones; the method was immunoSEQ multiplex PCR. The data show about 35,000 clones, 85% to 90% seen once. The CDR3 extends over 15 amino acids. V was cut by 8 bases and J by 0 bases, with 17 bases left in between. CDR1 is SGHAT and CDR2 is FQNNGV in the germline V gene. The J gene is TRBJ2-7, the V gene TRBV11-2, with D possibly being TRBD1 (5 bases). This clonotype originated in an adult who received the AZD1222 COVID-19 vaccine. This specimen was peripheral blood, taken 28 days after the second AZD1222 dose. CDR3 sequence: CASGEGAASSYEQYF. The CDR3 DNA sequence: TGTGCCAGCGGAGAAGGGGCCGCCAGCTCCTACGAGCAGTACTTC. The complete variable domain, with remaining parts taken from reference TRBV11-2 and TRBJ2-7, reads EAGVAQSPRYKIIEKRQSVAFWCNPISGHATLYWYQQILGQGPKLLIQFQNNGVVDDSQLPKDRFSAERLKGVDSTLKIQPAKLEDSAVYLCASGEGAASSYEQYFGPGTRLTVT.